This passage covers 26 T cell receptor beta chains from one sample sequenced in a study of post-analysis software for immune sequencing data. Overall study findings and caveats: Five or six TRBV segments, TRBV5-6, TRBV5-1 and TRBV20-1 among them, were found more frequent in patients than controls.

No cognate antigen is known for these TCRs. TCR beta cDNA libraries had unique molecular identifiers. TCRdb re-called the PCR reads through MiXCR, storing one row per CDR3 protein. The repertoire holds approximately 730,000 distinct CDR3 sequences, with roughly 50% as singletons. The sample taken for sequencing was blood. Source of these receptors: a girl aged 5 to 17 with multiple sclerosis.

The chain's CDR3 is CSVWGEGYEQYF. The CDR3 nucleotides are TGCAGCGTTTGGGGGGAAGGGTACGAGCAGTACTTC. V usage is TRBV29-1 and J usage is TRBJ2-7, with D tentatively TRBD2 (6 bases). There are 12 residues in the CDR3. Germline values: CDR1 SQVTM, CDR2 ANQGSEA. V was clipped by 5 bases and J by 4 bases, with 12 bases between them.

This chain joins TRBV3-1 and TRBJ2-4, with 7 positions matching TRBD2. Near its end, the DNA agrees better with TRBJ2-7, so the J call may be wrong. Germline CDR1 and CDR2: LGHDT and YNNKEL (reference sequence). The CDR3 spans 14 residues. The CDR3 protein is CASSPGLDTYEQYF. The CDR3 nucleotides read TGTGCCAGCAGTCCCGGACTAGATACCTACGAGCAGTACTTC.

The chain employs TRBV20-1 and TRBJ2-1; weak D call: TRBD2 (6 bases). The assigned J gene may be wrong: the sequence end matches TRBJ2-7 better. Germline CDR1 reads DFQATT; CDR2 reads SNEGSKA (reference sequence). The CDR3 runs to 14 residues. The CDR3 here is CSAKLPGLPYEQYF. DNA of the CDR3: TGCAGTGCCAAGCTTCCGGGACTCCCCTACGAGCAGTACTTC.

This clonotype showed up just a few times. The chain recombines TRBV9 with TRBJ2-4, with D perhaps matching TRBD1 (5 bases). The J call is uncertain, as TRBJ2-7 better fits the DNA end. Germline CDR1 reads SGDLS; CDR2 reads YYNGEE. The CDR3 has 15 residues. CDR3 DNA: TGTGCCAGCAGCGTATTAGGGCAGGGCCTCGACGAGCAGTACTTC. This codes for CASSVLGQGLDEQYF.

Worth noting for this clonotype: One end of the junction fails to match germline, which may point to a read error. V usage is TRBV20-1 and J usage is TRBJ2-7; 9 positions agree with TRBD2. The germline CDR1 and CDR2 sequences are DFQATT and SNEGSKA (reference sequence). This CDR3 has 13 residues. In DNA, the CDR3 is TGCAGTGCGAGAGCGGGAGGTGTCAACGAGCAGTACTTC. Its protein product is CSARAGGVNEQYF.

The CDR3 region is CASSLEGGNAYEQYF. The CDR3 region has the DNA TGTGCCAGCAGCTTAGAAGGCGGGAACGCTTACGAGCAGTACTTC. The V call is TRBV7-2, the J call TRBJ2-7; D possibly corresponds to TRBD2 (6 bases). Germline CDR1 and CDR2: SGHTA and FQGNSA. The CDR3 is 15 residues long. With 1 base removed from V and 4 bases from J, the gap between germline ends came to 14 bases.

This clonotype has a handful of counts. V and J are TRBV10-3 and TRBJ2-7; D call uncertain. Trimming removed 0 bases at V and 6 bases at J, with 3 bases between. CDR1 and CDR2 (germline): ENHRY, SYGVKD. The CDR3 totals 11 residues. The CDR3 loop reads CAISESGEQYF. The DNA for the CDR3 is TGTGCCATCAGTGAGTCCGGCGAGCAGTACTTC.

This rearrangement joins TRBV13 to TRBJ2-1; tentative D call: TRBD2 (5 bases). Germline CDR1 PRHDT, CDR2 FYEKMQ (reference sequence). This CDR3 is 15 amino acids long. V was shortened by 3 bases and J by 1 base, with 10 bases between the two germline ends. The CDR3 spells CASSFGRASYNEQFF. CDR3 bases: TGTGCCAGCAGCTTCGGGCGGGCTTCCTACAATGAGCAGTTCTTC.

This clonotype was recorded many times. This chain links TRBV29-1 with TRBJ2-5, with D perhaps matching TRBD1 (6 bases). V lost 6 bases to trimming and J lost 6 bases, with 14 bases between them. Germline V gene data show CDR1 as SQVTM and CDR2 as ANQGSEA. The CDR3 totals 12 residues. The CDR3 sequence is CSVGGSMKTQYF. CDR3 DNA: TGCAGCGTAGGGGGAAGCATGAAGACCCAGTACTTC.

The V call is TRBV28, the J call TRBJ1-4, with D hard to call. The CDR3 totals 13 residues. Trimming shortened V by 7 bases and J by 4 bases, and 10 bases separated the two germline ends. Germline V gene lookup returns CDR1 MDHEN and CDR2 SYDVKM. DNA of the CDR3: TGTGCCAGCATCCCGGGTATTAATGAAAAACTGTTTTTT. Translated: CASIPGINEKLFF.

This clonotype was seen a handful of times. V and J are TRBV12-3 or TRBV12-4 and TRBJ2-3; D is perhaps TRBD2 (7 bases). The CDR3 loop spans 16 amino acids. V was shortened by 5 bases and J by 5 bases, with 20 bases between the two germline ends. As DNA, the CDR3 is TGTGCCAGCAGTCCCCACGCGGGGGCAAACAGAGATACGCAGTATTTT. Protein product: CASSPHAGANRDTQYF.

CDR3: CASSLNPGLAPYNEQFF. The CDR3, as DNA: TGTGCCAGCAGCTTAAACCCGGGACTAGCGCCCTACAATGAGCAGTTCTTC. The V and J genes are TRBV7-3 and TRBJ2-1; 10 bases match TRBD2. Germline CDR1 SGHTA, CDR2 FQGTGA. There are 17 residues in the CDR3. V trimming: 1 base; J trimming: 2 bases; junction bases outside the gene matches: 5.

The chain is built from TRBV27 and TRBJ1-2; weak D call: TRBD1 (5 bases). The CDR3 contains 14 residues. The germline V gene encodes CDR1 MNHEY and CDR2 SMNVEV (reference sequence). With 7 bases removed from V and 6 bases from J, the gap between germline ends came to 18 bases. This chain's CDR3 is CASKGSAVEDGYTF. In DNA, the CDR3 is TGTGCCAGCAAGGGGTCCGCGGTTGAGGATGGCTACACCTTC.

The rearrangement uses TRBV12-5 and TRBJ2-1, with 11 bases identical to TRBD2. V shed 3 bases and J 7 bases; nucleotides not matched to a gene: 8. This CDR3 is 16 amino acids long. Germline loops: CDR1 LGHNT, CDR2 FRNRAP. The chain's CDR3 is CASGFYSGRAENEQFF. The CDR3, as DNA: TGTGCTAGTGGTTTTTATAGCGGGAGGGCCGAGAATGAGCAGTTCTTC.

A single count supports this clonotype. The chain uses TRBV7-8 and TRBJ2-3, with 8 positions matching TRBD2. The trim removed 4 bases at V and 2 bases at J, leaving 11 bases unmatched. Germline CDR1 SGHVS, CDR2 FQNEAQ. This CDR3 has 17 residues. Written as DNA, the CDR3 is TGTGCCAGCAGCTACGGGAGGGGACTCACACTCACAGATACGCAGTATTTT. The encoded protein is CASSYGRGLTLTDTQYF.

In its sample, this clonotype was seen a few times. The chain couples TRBV2 to TRBJ2-5; possibly TRBD1 for D (5 bases). Germline V gene data show CDR1 as SNHLY and CDR2 as FYNNEI. This CDR3 has 12 amino acids. V lost 2 bases, J lost 4 bases, and 5 bases lay in between. CDR3 coding DNA: TGTGCCAGCAGTGAACAGGGAGAGACCCAGTACTTC. As protein: CASSEQGETQYF.

The J gene is TRBJ2-5, the V gene TRBV27; TRBD2 might be the D (6 bases). This CDR3 is built from 15 residues. The germline CDR1 and CDR2 sequences are MNHEY and SMNVEV (reference sequence). V was shortened by 5 bases and J by 11 bases, with 24 bases between the two germline ends. CDR3 in amino acids: CASSPSGARVGEQYF. The CDR3 DNA reads as TGTGCCAGCAGTCCCTCGGGAGCCCGTGTTGGGGAGCAGTACTTC.

The rearrangement joins TRBV7-8 to TRBJ1-1, with D possibly being TRBD1 (5 bases). CDR1 and CDR2 (germline): SGHVS, FQNEAQ. CDR3 length equals 16 residues. V lost 5 bases to trimming and J lost 5 bases, with 21 bases between them. The CDR3 is CASSPPSPGVATEAFF. In nucleotides, the CDR3 is TGTGCCAGCAGCCCCCCTAGTCCGGGGGTAGCGACTGAAGCTTTCTTT.

Here the CDR3 DNA reads TGTGCCACTACAGGGGGCGGCTCACCCCTCCACTTT. This translates into CATTGGGSPLHF. The chain carries TRBV3-1 and TRBJ1-6; 9 bases align to TRBD1. CDR1 is LGHDT and CDR2 is YNNKEL in the germline V gene (reference sequence). The CDR3 totals 12 residues. V shed 10 bases, J shed 10 bases, and the junction held 5 bases outside the gene matches. Drawing the rest from reference TRBV3-1 and TRBJ1-6, the complete variable domain is DTAVSQTPKYLVTQMGNDKSIKCEQNLGHDTMYWYKQDSKKFLKIMFSYNNKELIINETVPNRFSPKSPDKAHLNLHINSLELGDSAVYFCATTGGGSPLHFGNGTRLTVT.

This clonotype has just a few counts. V usage is TRBV4-3 and J usage is TRBJ2-7, with D unclear. The CDR3 contains 16 residues. Germline V lookup: CDR1 LGHNA, CDR2 YSLEER. Between the trimmed V and J ends, which lost 0 bases and 4 bases, there was a span of 16 bases. As DNA, the CDR3 is TGCGCCAGCAGCCAAGATCTAGGTGCATTTCTTTACGAGCAGTACTTC. Its translation is CASSQDLGAFLYEQYF.

The V and J genes are TRBV4-1 and TRBJ2-7; 10 bases fit TRBD1. V lost 3 bases and J lost 3; bases outside the gene matches: 8. Germline lookup yields CDR1 MGHRA and CDR2 YSYEKL. The CDR3 runs 16 residues. CDR3 amino acids: CASSQGQGTGVYEQYF. DNA of the CDR3: TGCGCCAGCAGCCAGGGCCAAGGGACAGGGGTCTACGAGCAGTACTTC.

The chain joins TRBV4-3 to TRBJ2-1; maybe TRBD2 (5 bases). The V end was cut by 0 bases, the J end by 0 bases, with 18 bases between. In germline, CDR1 is LGHNA, CDR2 YSLEER. The CDR3 is 19 amino acids. The CDR3 spells CASSQDPTRARSSYNEQFF. The CDR3 DNA follows: TGCGCCAGCAGCCAAGATCCTACGCGGGCCCGGAGCTCCTACAATGAGCAGTTCTTC.

The rearrangement joins TRBV12-3 or TRBV12-4 to TRBJ2-1; the D gene is possibly TRBD2 (6 bases). V was trimmed by 1 base and J by 5 bases, leaving 12 bases between them. The CDR3 sequence is 15 residues long. CDR3 sequence: CASSLGLVENNEQFF. As DNA, the CDR3 is TGTGCCAGCAGTTTAGGACTAGTGGAGAACAATGAGCAGTTCTTC.

This clonotype was counted only a few times. The J gene is TRBJ2-7, the V gene TRBV5-1; the D call may be TRBD1 or TRBD2 (5 bases each). Gene TRBJ2-5 matches the end of the DNA better, so the J call may be wrong. The CDR3 sequence is 14 residues long. Germline V lookup: CDR1 SGHRS, CDR2 YFSETQ. The CDR3 spells CASSPGTMAETQYF. CDR3 DNA sequence: TGCGCCAGCAGCCCCGGGACCATGGCAGAGACCCAGTACTTC.

The chain combines TRBV24-1 with TRBJ2-7; 7 bases line up with TRBD2. The V and J ends lost 4 bases and 10 bases, in that order; junction bases with no gene match: 6. The V gene's germline CDR1 is KGHDR and CDR2 SFDVKD. The CDR3 extends over 12 amino acids. CDR3 amino acids: CATSDQRGEQYF. The CDR3 DNA reads as TGTGCCACCAGTGACCAGCGGGGAGAACAGTACTTC.

Of note for this clonotype: One end of the junction fails to match germline, which may point to a read error. The chain joins TRBV4-1 to TRBJ2-5, with TRBD2 identical over 14 bases. The CDR3 contains 16 residues. Per germline, CDR1 MGHRA and CDR2 YSYEKL. Written as DNA, the CDR3 is TGCGCCAGGAGCCAAGATCAGGGACTAGCGGGAGATGAGCAGTACTTC. Its protein product is CARSQDQGLAGDEQYF.